This T cell receptor beta chain was retrieved from a study of blood T cell repertoires in COVID-19. The wider study: COVID-19 samples from acute and convalescent phases originated in the United States, Italy and Spain. In each case, the material was cDNA or gDNA derived from T cells, B-cell-depleted T cells, or PBMCs.

V was pared by 3 bases and J by 3 bases, with 8 bases of the junction left unmatched. Germline-derived CDR1 and CDR2 are GTSNPN and SVGIG (reference sequence). There are 15 residues in the CDR3. Sequenced by immunoSEQ multiplex PCR; TCRdb stores in-frame clones only, minus some. The sample has hundreds of thousands of clones, around 90% seen once. The specimen was peripheral blood. The V gene is TRBV30, the J gene TRBJ2-7, with TRBD1 matching 10 bases. The TCR originated in a man in his sixties who had recovered from COVID-19. The CDR3 is CAWRNAGTGDYEQYF. The CDR3 region has the DNA TGTGCCTGGAGGAACGCCGGGACAGGGGACTACGAGCAGTACTTC.